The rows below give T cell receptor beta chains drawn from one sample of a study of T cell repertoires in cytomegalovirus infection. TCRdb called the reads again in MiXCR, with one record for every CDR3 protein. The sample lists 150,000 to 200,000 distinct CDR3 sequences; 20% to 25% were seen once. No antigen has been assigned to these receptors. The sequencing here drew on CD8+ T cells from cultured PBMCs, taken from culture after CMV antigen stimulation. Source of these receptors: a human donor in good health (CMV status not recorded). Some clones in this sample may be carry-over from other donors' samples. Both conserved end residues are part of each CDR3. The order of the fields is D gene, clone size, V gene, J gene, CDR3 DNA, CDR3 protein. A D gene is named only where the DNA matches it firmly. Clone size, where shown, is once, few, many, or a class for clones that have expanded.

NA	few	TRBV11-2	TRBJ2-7	TGTGCCAGCAGCCGCCCGATTGTCCCGAAGGGGTCCTACGAGCAGTACTTC	CASSRPIVPKGSYEQYF
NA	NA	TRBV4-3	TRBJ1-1	TGCGCCAGCAGCCAAGATCCAGGGAATTCGGCTTTCTTT	CASSQDPGNSAFF
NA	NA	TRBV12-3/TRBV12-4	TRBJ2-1	TGTGCCAGCAGCCACAGGGAAAGCAATGAGCAGTTCTTC	CASSHRESNEQFF
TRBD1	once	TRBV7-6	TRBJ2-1	TGTGCCAGCAGCTTAGTAGCAGGGACAGGGAGAAATAACCATGAGCAGTTCTTC	CASSLVAGTGRNNHEQFF
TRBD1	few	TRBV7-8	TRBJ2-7	TGTGCCAGCAGCTCGAACGGACAGGGGAACTACGAGCAGTACTTC	CASSSNGQGNYEQYF
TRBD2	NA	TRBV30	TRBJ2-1	TGTGCCTGGAGCCCGTCGACTAGCGGACTCTACAATGAGCAGTTCTTC	CAWSPSTSGLYNEQFF
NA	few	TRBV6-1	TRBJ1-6	TGTGCCAGCAGTGGAGAGACAGACCGAAATTCACCCCTCCACTTT	CASSGETDRNSPLHF
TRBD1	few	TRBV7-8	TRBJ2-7	TGTGCCAGCAGCACGGCTCGACAGGGGGCGGGTGAGCAGTACTTC	CASSTARQGAGEQYF
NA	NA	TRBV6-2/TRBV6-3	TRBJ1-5	TGTGCCCGCAGTTACTCGACCGTGGGATATAGCAATCAGCCCCAGCATTTT	CARSYSTVGYSNQPQHF
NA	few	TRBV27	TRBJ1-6	TGTGCCAGTGGGTCGCGGGCCGGGGGAACCCTCCACTTT	CASGSRAGGTLHF
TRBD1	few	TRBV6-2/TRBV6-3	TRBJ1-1	TGTGCCAGCAGCTGGGACAGTGAAGCTTTCTTT	CASSWDSEAFF
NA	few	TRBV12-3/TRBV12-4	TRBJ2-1	TGTGCCAGCAATTTAGAGAGCGGAGTTTCCTACAATGAGCAGTTCTTC	CASNLESGVSYNEQFF
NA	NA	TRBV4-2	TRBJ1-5	TGTGCCAGCAGCCACCCGGGGCAAGCGGGGTTGCAGCCCCAGCATTTT	CASSHPGQAGLQPQHF
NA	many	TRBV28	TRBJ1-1	TGTGCCACGGACAAAGGGAACACTGAAGCTTTCTTT	CATDKGNTEAFF
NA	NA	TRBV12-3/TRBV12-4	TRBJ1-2	TGTGCCAGCAGCCTCGTGGGGGCACCCTATGGCTACACCTTC	CASSLVGAPYGYTF
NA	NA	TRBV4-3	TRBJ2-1	TGCGCCAGCAGCAACAGGGCGAGCTCCTACAATGAGCAGTTCTTC	CASSNRASSYNEQFF
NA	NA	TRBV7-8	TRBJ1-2	TGTGCCAGCAGCTTAGCTGGGGCAGGTGCCCTATTCCTTTATGGCTACACCTTC	CASSLAGAGALFLYGYTF
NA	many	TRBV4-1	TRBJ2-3	TGCGCCAGCAGCCAAGCTGCGCGTTCCACAGATACGCAGTATTTT	CASSQAARSTDTQYF
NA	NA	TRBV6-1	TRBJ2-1	TGTGCCAGCAGTGAGTTGACCGGGTGGGGAGATGAGCAGTTCTTC	CASSELTGWGDEQFF
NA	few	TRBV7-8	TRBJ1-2	TGTGCCAGCAGCTTAATGGCAGCCGATGGCTACACCTTC	CASSLMAADGYTF
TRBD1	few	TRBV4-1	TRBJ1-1	TGCGCCAGCAGCCAAGTCGGACAGGGGGCTAGGGCTTTCTTT	CASSQVGQGARAFF
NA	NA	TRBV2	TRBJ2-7	NA	CASILGKYEQYF
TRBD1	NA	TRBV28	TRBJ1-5	TGTGCCAGCAGTTCCGCACAGGGGGCAGGTGGAAATCAGCCCCAGCATTTT	CASSSAQGAGGNQPQHF
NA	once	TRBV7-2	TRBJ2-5	TGTGCCAGCAGCACCAGTGGGGCGGGGATGGGAGAGACCCAGTACTTC	CASSTSGAGMGETQYF
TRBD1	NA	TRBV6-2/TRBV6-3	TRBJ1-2	TGTGCCAGCCAGTTTTGGACAGGGGGCAGTGAAGACTATGGCTACACCTTC	CASQFWTGGSEDYGYTF
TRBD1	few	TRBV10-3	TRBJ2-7	TGTGCCATCAGTGGGACAGGGGTGGTTTCAGAACAGTACTTC	CAISGTGVVSEQYF
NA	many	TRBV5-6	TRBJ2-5	TGTGCCAGCAGTCACTCCGGGACCCTACAAGAGACCCAGTACTTC	CASSHSGTLQETQYF
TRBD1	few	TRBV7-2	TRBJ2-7	TGTGCCAGCAGCCCGGGACAGGGTTGGGAGCAGTACTTC	CASSPGQGWEQYF
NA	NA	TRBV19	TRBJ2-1	TGTGCCAGTAGTTTCAGGACGGAAAGCTCCTACAATGAGCAGTTCTTC	CASSFRTESSYNEQFF
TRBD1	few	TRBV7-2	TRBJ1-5	TGTGCCAGCAGCCCACGACAGGGATCGGGCAATCAGCCCCAGCATTTT	CASSPRQGSGNQPQHF
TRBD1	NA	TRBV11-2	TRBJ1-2	TGTGCCAGCAGCTTTCTTCCGGGACAGGGGTTCGTCGACTATGGCTACACCTTC	CASSFLPGQGFVDYGYTF
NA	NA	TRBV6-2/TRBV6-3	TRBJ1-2	TGTGCCAGCAGATTAGGACACCTCTATGGCTACACCTTC	CASRLGHLYGYTF
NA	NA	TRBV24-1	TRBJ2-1	TGTGCCACCAGTGATTCCGGCAGGCCGAAAGTCAGTGAGCAGTTCTTC	CATSDSGRPKVSEQFF
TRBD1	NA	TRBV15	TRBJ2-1	TGTGCCACCAGCAGTACAGGGGCGTCTGAGCAGTTCTTC	CATSSTGASEQFF
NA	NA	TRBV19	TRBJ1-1	TGTGCCAGTAAAAGATTACTGCCCGGGGGGTCTGAAGCTTTCTTT	CASKRLLPGGSEAFF
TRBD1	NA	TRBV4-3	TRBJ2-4	TGCGCCAGCAGCCAAGAGTACAGGGGGCCAAACATTCAGTACTTC	CASSQEYRGPNIQYF
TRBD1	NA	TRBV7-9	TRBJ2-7	TGTGCCAGCGTCCCCCGGACAGGGAACTACGAGCAGTACTTC	CASVPRTGNYEQYF
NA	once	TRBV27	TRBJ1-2	TGTGCCAGCAGTTTAAGACAGAACTATGGCTACACCTTC	CASSLRQNYGYTF
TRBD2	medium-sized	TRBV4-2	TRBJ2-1	TGTGCCAGCAGCCAAGATCTTAGCGGGGGGGCCAATGAGCAGTTCTTC	CASSQDLSGGANEQFF
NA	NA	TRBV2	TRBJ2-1	TGTGCCAGCACTACGCTGCGCAATGAGCAGTTCTTC	CASTTLRNEQFF
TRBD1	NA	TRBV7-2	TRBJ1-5	TGTGCCAGCAGCCGCGGTGCCGGGACAGGGCGCCCCCTTAATCAGCCCCAGCATTTT	CASSRGAGTGRPLNQPQHF
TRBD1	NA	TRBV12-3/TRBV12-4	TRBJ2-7	TGTGCCAGCAGTTTAGCCGGGACAGGGTACGAAGGCGAGCAGTACTTC	CASSLAGTGYEGEQYF
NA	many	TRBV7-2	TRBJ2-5	TGTGCCATATCTAGGGCACTAGGGGAGACCCAGTACTTC	CAISRALGETQYF
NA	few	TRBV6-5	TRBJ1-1	TGTGCCAGCAGTTACTCGTGGGGATCGGAAGCTTTCTTT	CASSYSWGSEAFF
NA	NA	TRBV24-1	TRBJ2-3	TGTGCCACCAGTGAGCCGGGACACCCAGATACGCAGTATTTT	CATSEPGHPDTQYF
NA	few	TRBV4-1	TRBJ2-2	TGCGCCAGCAGTCAACCCCCCGGGACCCTGAACACCGGGGAGCTGTTTTTT	CASSQPPGTLNTGELFF
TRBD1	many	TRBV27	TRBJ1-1	TGTGCCAGCAGTCCCTGGACAGGTGGGAACACTGAAGCTTTCTTT	CASSPWTGGNTEAFF
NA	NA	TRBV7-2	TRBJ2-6	TGTGCCAGCAGCTTAGTGGAAAATGTGGCCAACGTCCTGACTTTC	CASSLVENVANVLTF
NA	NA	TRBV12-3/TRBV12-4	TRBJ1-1	TGTGCCAGCAGGTTGGGGTTGTCTTTAAACACTGAAGCTTTCTTT	CASRLGLSLNTEAFF
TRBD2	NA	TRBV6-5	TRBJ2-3	TGTGCCAGCAGTTACTCGAGTGTCGCGGGGGGCCTCACTAGCACAGATACGCAGTATTTT	CASSYSSVAGGLTSTDTQYF
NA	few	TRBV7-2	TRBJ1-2	TGTGCCAGCAGCTTGATCCTCTCCCCCGCTAACTATGGCTACACCTTC	CASSLILSPANYGYTF
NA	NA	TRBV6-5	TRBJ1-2	TGTGCCAGCAGTTACTTGTCGTTGAACAATAACTATGGCTACACCTTC	CASSYLSLNNNYGYTF
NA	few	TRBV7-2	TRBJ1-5	TGTGCCAGCAGCCCTCCAGGGATGCGGCAGCCCCAGCATTTT	CASSPPGMRQPQHF
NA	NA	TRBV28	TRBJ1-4	TGTGCCAGCAGTGGCCGACAGTTCCCTAATGAAAAACTGTTTTTT	CASSGRQFPNEKLFF